These 11 T cell receptor beta chains were sequenced from one sample in a study of T cell changes during pregnancy in multiple sclerosis. Assay used: immunoSEQ multiplex PCR; TCRdb lists only in-frame clones, some missing. The sample holds approximately 100,000 clones, around 93% seen once. The source was peripheral blood, collected before pregnancy. Receptors were obtained from a female donor with multiple sclerosis, enrolled in a pregnancy study.

CDR3 sequence (DNA): TGTGCCAGTAACCAGGACGGGAGCTCCTACAATGAGCAGTTCTTC. This gives the protein CASNQDGSSYNEQFF. The chain couples TRBV19 to TRBJ2-1; D perhaps matches TRBD2 (6 bases). V was shortened by 7 bases and J by 0 bases, with 13 bases between the two germline ends. Germline V gene sequence: CDR1 LNHDA, CDR2 SQIVND (reference sequence). This CDR3 is built from 15 residues. The full variable domain, rest sourced from reference TRBV19 and TRBJ2-1, is DGGITQSPKYLFRKEGQNVTLSCEQNLNHDAMYWYRQDPGQGLRLIYYSQIVNDFQKGDIAEGYSVSREKKESFPLTVTSAQKNPTAFYLCASNQDGSSYNEQFFGPGTRLTVL.

This clone was observed once. The V and J genes are TRBV30 and TRBJ1-4, with D maybe TRBD1 (6 bases). Germline CDR1 and CDR2: GTSNPN and SVGIG (reference sequence). This CDR3 spans 13 amino acids. V was cut by 5 bases and J by 7 bases, with 14 bases left in between. The CDR3 loop reads CAWGTRLGEKLFF. Here the CDR3 DNA reads TGTGCCTGGGGGACAAGGCTGGGTGAAAAACTGTTTTTT.

The genes are TRBV7-2 and TRBJ2-7; 11 bases align to TRBD1. This CDR3 has 15 residues. Trimming removed 5 bases from V and 1 base from J; junction bases left unmatched: 4. The germline gives CDR1 SGHTA, CDR2 FQGNSA. This chain's CDR3 is CASSGQGAGSYEQYF. The CDR3, as DNA: TGTGCCAGCAGCGGACAGGGGGCTGGGTCCTACGAGCAGTACTTC.

The chain employs TRBV18 and TRBJ1-1, with TRBD1 matching 7 bases. Germline assignment: CDR1 KGHSH and CDR2 LQKENI. The CDR3 is 13 amino acids. V dropped 5 bases and J dropped 5; count of bases not matched to a gene: 5. The CDR3 sequence is CASSGTRGTEAFF. The CDR3 coding sequence is TGTGCCAGCTCAGGCACCAGGGGGACTGAAGCTTTCTTT.

The gene calls are TRBV12-5 and TRBJ2-2; 8 positions agree with TRBD1. V lost 7 bases to trimming and J lost 0 bases; unmatched junction nucleotides: 13. The CDR3 has 18 residues. The V gene's germline CDR1 is LGHNT and CDR2 FRNRAP. CDR3 sequence (DNA): TGTGCTAGTGCCCTAGGCCCCAGGACAGGGCCGAACACCGGGGAGCTGTTTTTT. Translation gives CASALGPRTGPNTGELFF.

This clone was picked up one time. The CDR3 DNA reads TGCGCCAGCGCTAGCGGGGACCAAGAGACCCAGTACTTC. Translating it yields CASASGDQETQYF. This chain links TRBV5-1 with TRBJ2-5; TRBD2 aligns across 9 bases. Germline V gene data show CDR1 as SGHRS and CDR2 as YFSETQ. V lost 7 bases, J lost 0 bases, and 1 base stayed unmatched. The CDR3 extends over 13 amino acids.

This clone was detected only a few times. The rearrangement joins TRBV5-1 to TRBJ1-1; unclear D gene. The CDR3 is 14 amino acids. Trimming shortened V by 0 bases and J by 1 base, and 7 bases separated the two germline ends. The germline CDR1 and CDR2 sequences are SGHRS and YFSETQ. The CDR3 sequence is CASSLGGRNTEAFF. The CDR3 DNA follows: TGCGCCAGCAGCTTGGGCGGGAGGAACACTGAAGCTTTCTTT. Full variable domain (rest looked up from reference TRBV5-1 and TRBJ1-1): KAGVTQTPRYLIKTRGQQVTLSCSPISGHRSVSWYQQTPGQGLQFLFEYFSETQRNKGNFPGRFSGRQFSNSRSEMNVSTLELGDSALYLCASSLGGRNTEAFFGQGTRLTVV.

The chain employs TRBV18 and TRBJ2-1; a weak D match, TRBD2 (6 bases). The germline gives CDR1 KGHSH, CDR2 LQKENI. CDR3 length: 13 residues. The ends were cut back, 6 bases at V and 8 bases at J, with 14 bases in the middle. CDR3 loop: CASSQTSVDEQFF. The CDR3 DNA follows: TGTGCCAGCTCGCAGACTAGTGTCGATGAGCAGTTCTTC.

The chain couples TRBV5-1 to TRBJ2-7; 8 positions agree with TRBD1. The CDR3 has 13 residues. Trimming at V came to 6 bases and at J to 5 bases, leaving 7 bases not matched to a gene. Germline CDR1 reads SGHRS; CDR2 reads YFSETQ. CDR3 protein: CASNTGGIDEQYF. The CDR3 nucleotides read TGCGCCAGCAATACAGGGGGAATCGACGAGCAGTACTTC.

The chain is built from TRBV28 and TRBJ1-4; the match to TRBD1 covers 8 bases. Trimming removed 5 bases from V and 5 bases from J; junction bases left unmatched: 1. The CDR3 loop spans 13 amino acids. Germline V gene lookup returns CDR1 MDHEN and CDR2 SYDVKM. The CDR3, as DNA: TGTGCCAGCAGTCCAGGGGGCAATGAAAAACTGTTTTTT. Translation gives CASSPGGNEKLFF.

V usage is TRBV6-7 and J usage is TRBJ2-7, with a tentative D call TRBD1 (5 bases). TRBV6-7 is labeled an ORF, and its function is uncertain. The CDR3 is made up of 14 amino acids. V was trimmed by 2 bases and J by 4 bases, leaving 12 bases between them. The chain's CDR3 is CASSYRRVRYEQYF. CDR3 nucleotide sequence: TGTGCCAGCAGTTACCGCAGGGTTAGGTACGAGCAGTACTTC.